This passage covers 24 T cell receptor beta chains from one sample sequenced in a study of blood T cell repertoires in COVID-19. This table comes from immunoSEQ multiplex PCR, and its TCRdb copy is limited to in-frame clones, with some not included. Of around 700,000 clones in the sample, 90% were seen once. Sequencing was performed on peripheral blood. Receptor source: a woman between 18 and 29 years old with acute or convalescent COVID-19.

This clone was observed a handful of times. V usage is TRBV6-2 or TRBV6-3 and J usage is TRBJ2-7; the D gene is possibly TRBD1 (5 bases). Per germline, CDR1 MNHEY and CDR2 SVGEGT. The CDR3 has 14 amino acids. Trimming shortened V by 4 bases and J by 0 bases, and 10 bases separated the two germline ends. This CDR3 reads CASSLDISSYEQYF. CDR3 DNA: TGTGCCAGCAGTTTGGACATAAGCTCCTACGAGCAGTACTTC.

This sequence joins TRBV6-2 or TRBV6-3 and TRBJ2-7; 9 bases align to TRBD1. This CDR3 has 16 amino acids. Germline V gene lookup returns CDR1 MNHEY and CDR2 SVGEGT. V was clipped by 2 bases and J by 2 bases; unmatched bases: 7. CDR3 DNA: TGTGCCAGCAGTTACATACAGGACAGGGGAACCTACGAGCAGTACTTC. It is translated as CASSYIQDRGTYEQYF.

The rearrangement joins TRBV5-6 to TRBJ1-4, with D tentatively TRBD1 (5 bases). Trimming left V 0 bases short and J 7 bases short, with 10 bases between. Germline values: CDR1 SGHDT, CDR2 YYEEEE. The CDR3 loop spans 14 amino acids. The CDR3 DNA reads as TGTGCCAGCAGCTTGGGGGGCCTCGGTGAAAAACTGTTTTTT. This encodes CASSLGGLGEKLFF.

The CDR3 loop reads CASSLRQASTYEQYF. The DNA of the CDR3 is TGTGCCAGTAGCCTCCGACAGGCATCTACCTACGAGCAGTACTTC. The rearrangement uses TRBV19 and TRBJ2-7, with TRBD1 as a possible D gene (6 bases). CDR3 length: 15 residues. Trimming stripped 6 bases from V and 2 bases from J, with 17 bases between. Germline lookup yields CDR1 LNHDA and CDR2 SQIVND (reference sequence).

The count of this clone is one. This chain links TRBV3-1 (or the pseudogene TRBV3-2) with TRBJ2-5; 7 positions agree with TRBD1. CDR1 and CDR2 (germline): LGHDT, YNNKEL (reference sequence). There are 20 residues in the CDR3. V was pared by 4 bases and J by 5 bases, with 25 bases of the junction left unmatched. CDR3 coding DNA: TGTGCCAGCAGCCGAGGCGCTCCCGGGGACAGTCCCGGGACCCGGGAGACCCAGTACTTC. Amino acids: CASSRGAPGDSPGTRETQYF.

This clone has more than one count but fewer than ten. The chain carries TRBV27 and TRBJ2-1, with D possibly being TRBD1 (5 bases). The CDR3 is 14 amino acids. The V gene's germline CDR1 is MNHEY and CDR2 SMNVEV (reference sequence). The V gene lost 11 bases and the J gene lost 2 bases, with 16 bases spanning the gap. The CDR3 DNA reads TGTGCCTCCCAACGGCAGGGTCCCTACAATGAGCAGTTCTTC. The encoded protein is CASQRQGPYNEQFF.

The chain is built from TRBV2 and TRBJ2-1, with D possibly being TRBD2 (5 bases). This CDR3 spans 11 amino acids. Between the trimmed V and J ends, which lost 9 bases and 7 bases, there was a span of 10 bases. Germline-derived CDR1 and CDR2 are SNHLY and FYNNEI. Here the CDR3 reads CARGEKNEQFF. The DNA for the CDR3 is TGTGCCAGGGGAGAAAAAAATGAGCAGTTCTTC.

This chain joins TRBV29-1 and TRBJ1-2, with TRBD1 identical over 10 bases. Germline V gene sequence: CDR1 SQVTM, CDR2 ANQGSEA. The CDR3 is made up of 13 amino acids. J gave up 7 bases and V 3 bases, and 5 bases lay outside the gene matches. CDR3 in amino acids: CSVDRQGAFGYTF. Here the CDR3 DNA reads TGCAGCGTTGATAGACAGGGGGCTTTTGGCTACACCTTC. The variable domain in full, with the rest retrieved from reference TRBV29-1 and TRBJ1-2, is SAVISQKPSRDICQRGTSLTIQCQVDSQVTMMFWYRQQPGQSLTLIATANQGSEATYESGFVIDKFPISRPNLTFSTLTVSNMSPEDSSIYLCSVDRQGAFGYTFGSGTRLTVV.

The chain employs TRBV7-8 and TRBJ2-4, with 7 nucleotides matching TRBD2. The CDR3 loop spans 17 amino acids. CDR1 is SGHVS, CDR2 FQNEAQ, per germline. V gave up 1 base and J gave up 8 bases; unmatched junction bases: 14. The CDR3 nucleotides read TGTGCCAGCAGCTTAGGGAGCGGGGCATGGGGTCCTGACATTCAGTACTTC. Translated, it gives CASSLGSGAWGPDIQYF.

The J gene is TRBJ1-6, the V gene TRBV28; D gene uncertain. V shed 2 bases and J shed 6 bases, with 8 bases lying between them. The CDR3 extends over 14 amino acids. Germline CDR1 reads MDHEN; CDR2 reads SYDVKM. The CDR3 sequence: CASSLHSFNSPLHF. In DNA, the CDR3 is TGTGCCAGCAGTTTACATAGCTTTAATTCACCCCTCCACTTT.

The chain has TRBV7-9 and TRBJ1-4; D is perhaps TRBD1 (6 bases). Germline V lookup: CDR1 SEHNR, CDR2 FQNEAQ (reference sequence). This CDR3 has 16 amino acids. Between the trimmed V and J ends, which lost 5 bases and 0 bases, there was a span of 13 bases. In nucleotides, the CDR3 is TGTGCCAGCAGCGTAGTGTCAGGGGCAACTAATGAAAAACTGTTTTTT. This codes for CASSVVSGATNEKLFF.

The chain employs TRBV14 and TRBJ2-2; 15 nucleotides align to TRBD2. Trimming cost V 4 bases and J 4 bases; bases outside gene matches: 4. CDR3 size: 17 residues. Germline V CDR1 and CDR2: SGHDN, FVKESK. CDR3 nucleotide sequence: TGTGCCAGCAGCCCCGGACTAGCGGGGGGGCTCACCGGGGAGCTGTTTTTT. Its protein product is CASSPGLAGGLTGELFF.

The genes are TRBV19 and TRBJ2-7, with D possibly TRBD1 on 5 matching bases. CDR3 length: 13 amino acids. The V end lost 6 bases, the J end lost 4 bases, and 13 bases lay between the germline ends. CDR1 is LNHDA and CDR2 is SQIVND in the germline V gene (reference sequence). CDR3 DNA sequence: TGTGCCAGTAGCATGCAAGGGGAATACGAGCAGTACTTC. Protein sequence: CASSMQGEYEQYF. The whole variable domain, remainder taken from reference TRBV19 and TRBJ2-7, is DGGITQSPKYLFRKEGQNVTLSCEQNLNHDAMYWYRQDPGQGLRLIYYSQIVNDFQKGDIAEGYSVSREKKESFPLTVTSAQKNPTAFYLCASSMQGEYEQYFGPGTRLTVT.

This chain joins TRBV19 and TRBJ1-2, with TRBD1 as a possible D gene (5 bases). V gave up 2 bases and J gave up 4 bases, with 11 bases separating them. Germline CDR1 reads LNHDA; CDR2 reads SQIVND (reference sequence). There are 14 residues in the CDR3. The CDR3 here is CASSISARAYGYTF. In DNA, the CDR3 is TGTGCCAGTAGTATAAGCGCCAGGGCCTATGGCTACACCTTC.

This sequence joins TRBV5-4 and TRBJ2-3; 10 bases map to TRBD1. With V trimmed by 3 bases and J by 6 bases, 10 bases remained unmatched. Per the germline V gene, CDR1 is SGHNT and CDR2 is YYREEE (reference sequence). This CDR3 has 16 amino acids. CDR3 nucleotides: TGTGCCAGCAGCTCCGGGACAGGGGCACACAGGGATACGCAGTATTTT. It yields the protein CASSSGTGAHRDTQYF.

The chain employs TRBV6-1 and TRBJ1-1; D gene ambiguous. The CDR3 consists of 14 residues. Germline values: CDR1 MNHNS, CDR2 SASEGT. V lost 1 base and J 4 bases, leaving 10 bases between the germline ends. In nucleotides, the CDR3 is TGTGCCAGCAGTGAAGTCCGTGTCGGCACTGAAGCTTTCTTT. Protein sequence: CASSEVRVGTEAFF.

The chain is built from TRBV19 and TRBJ1-2; TRBD1 aligns across 9 bases. V trimming: 4 bases; J trimming: 5 bases; junction bases outside the gene matches: 5. CDR1 and CDR2 from the germline V gene are LNHDA and SQIVND (reference sequence). This CDR3 spans 14 amino acids. The CDR3 sequence: CASSTAGTGYGYTF. The CDR3 nucleotides are TGTGCCAGTAGTACCGCCGGGACAGGGTATGGCTACACCTTC.

CDR3 sequence: CASSQEGGLTEAFF. CDR3 coding DNA: TGTGCCAGCAGCCAAGAGGGAGGTCTCACTGAAGCTTTCTTT. V and J are TRBV4-2 and TRBJ1-1; D unclear. V dropped 0 bases and J dropped 4 bases, with 9 bases sitting between them. Germline loops: CDR1 LGHNA, CDR2 YNFKEQ. This CDR3 has 14 amino acids.

The rearrangement uses TRBV5-5 and TRBJ1-5; D may be TRBD1 (6 bases). The V end was cut by 2 bases, the J end by 4 bases, with 10 bases between. The CDR3 sequence is 14 residues long. Germline CDR1 and CDR2: SGHKS and YYEKEE (reference sequence). The CDR3 nucleotides are TGTGCCAGCAGCTTCAAGGGGGATAATCAGCCCCAGCATTTT. Protein: CASSFKGDNQPQHF.

J is TRBJ1-6 and V is TRBV2; TRBD1 matches at 8 bases. V lost 4 bases to trimming and J lost 9 bases; unmatched junction nucleotides: 5. The V gene's germline CDR1 is SNHLY and CDR2 FYNNEI. This CDR3 comprises 14 residues. The CDR3 sequence: CASSGQGIGSPLHF. The DNA of the CDR3 is TGTGCCAGCAGTGGACAGGGGATCGGTTCACCCCTCCACTTT.

The CDR3: CASSSTGFRATEAFF. Here the CDR3 DNA reads TGTGCCAGCAGCTCTACAGGGTTCCGAGCCACTGAAGCTTTCTTT. This sequence joins TRBV7-2 and TRBJ1-1, with TRBD1 as a possible D gene (6 bases). The CDR3 is 15 residues long. The germline V gene encodes CDR1 SGHTA and CDR2 FQGNSA. V lost 4 bases, J lost 4 bases, and 16 bases lay in between.

The chain carries TRBV5-8 and TRBJ1-4; possibly TRBD1 for D (6 bases). The germline CDR1 and CDR2 sequences are SGHTS and YDEGEE. This CDR3 is 16 amino acids long. V was trimmed by 4 bases and J by 3 bases, leaving 16 bases between them. The CDR3 bases are TGTGCCAGCAGCCTAACAGGGATCGGGGCTAATGAAAAACTGTTTTTT. Residues: CASSLTGIGANEKLFF.

The rearrangement joins TRBV6-2 or TRBV6-3 to TRBJ1-5; 7 bases are shared with TRBD1. Germline V gene lookup returns CDR1 MNHEY and CDR2 SVGEGT. The CDR3 is made up of 18 amino acids. The V gene end was trimmed by 0 bases and the J gene end by 1 base; junction bases not matched to a gene: 9. The CDR3 spells CASSYSFRRGRSNQPQHF. CDR3 coding DNA: TGTGCCAGCAGTTACTCCTTCCGGAGGGGGCGAAGCAATCAGCCCCAGCATTTT.

The chain links TRBV5-8 to TRBJ1-5; D is uncertain. This CDR3 has 14 residues. Germline V gene lookup returns CDR1 SGHTS and CDR2 YDEGEE. V dropped 1 base and J dropped 2 bases, with 7 bases sitting between them. The CDR3 spells CASSLKRGNQPQHF. CDR3 coding DNA: TGTGCCAGCAGCTTGAAAAGAGGCAATCAGCCCCAGCATTTT.